This passage covers 27 T cell receptor beta chains from one sample sequenced in a study of T-cell reconstitution after alpha-beta-depleted transplantation in children. The authors prepared the TCRbeta library with unique molecular identifiers. MiXCR, run by TCRdb on the PCR reads, gives a single entry per CDR3 protein. The table shows about 440,000 distinct CDR3 sequences, with about 45% occurring only once. The specimen comprised PBMCs, sampled before TCRalphabeta/CD19-depleted stem cell transplant. These receptors were obtained from a girl aged 2 to 9 with aplastic anemia, due to receive a stem cell transplant.

This clonotype has ten or more counts. V gene TRBV29-1 combines with J gene TRBJ1-1; D ambiguous. The CDR3 is made up of 12 amino acids. V was cut by 6 bases and J by 11 bases, with 19 bases left in between. The germline CDR1 and CDR2 sequences are SQVTM and ANQGSEA. The CDR3 DNA sequence: TGCAGCGTGAGGGTAGTAATGGGTTTGGCTTTCTTT. It codes for CSVRVVMGLAFF.

V and J are TRBV7-9 and TRBJ2-2; D tentatively fits TRBD1 or TRBD2 (5 bases each). The germline CDR1 and CDR2 sequences are SEHNR and FQNEAQ (reference sequence). Trimming removed 5 bases at V and 0 bases at J, with 13 bases between. The CDR3 is made up of 16 amino acids. CDR3 amino acids: CASSPVGTPNTGELFF. CDR3 coding DNA: TGTGCCAGCAGCCCGGTCGGGACGCCGAACACCGGGGAGCTGTTTTTT.

This clonotype was counted ten times or more. The chain recombines TRBV20-1 with TRBJ2-7, with 7 positions matching TRBD2. V dropped 0 bases and J dropped 2; count of bases not matched to a gene: 4. The CDR3 length is 14 residues. Per the germline V gene, CDR1 is DFQATT and CDR2 is SNEGSKA (reference sequence). The CDR3 is CSARDASGPYEQYF. CDR3 nucleotides: TGCAGTGCTAGAGACGCTAGCGGTCCCTACGAGCAGTACTTC.

This chain links TRBV5-8 with TRBJ2-2; D unclear. Trimming stripped 3 bases from V and 3 bases from J, with 12 bases between. Germline V gene lookup returns CDR1 SGHTS and CDR2 YDEGEE. The CDR3 is 15 amino acids. The CDR3 sequence is CASSYVIRDTGELFF. CDR3 DNA sequence: TGTGCCAGCAGCTACGTCATTAGGGACACCGGGGAGCTGTTTTTT.

The rearrangement uses TRBV5-1 and TRBJ2-5; TRBD1 matches 11 bases. Trimming removed 0 bases from V and 5 bases from J; junction bases left unmatched: 6. The CDR3 is 16 residues long. CDR1 SGHRS and CDR2 YFSETQ come from the germline V gene. The CDR3 DNA is TGCGCCAGCAGCTTGGCGGGACAGGGGGAGTGGGAGACCCAGTACTTC. It codes for CASSLAGQGEWETQYF.

This clonotype was observed at least ten times. J is TRBJ2-1 and V is TRBV7-2, with D hard to call. This CDR3 region has 14 residues. Between the trimmed V and J ends, which lost 1 base and 9 bases, there was a span of 13 bases. Germline lookup yields CDR1 SGHTA and CDR2 FQGNSA. CDR3 coding DNA: TGTGCCAGCAGCTTAGGTTCCGTACCGGGTGAGCAGTTCTTC. Translating it yields CASSLGSVPGEQFF.

There are many counts of this clonotype. The chain recombines TRBV28 with TRBJ1-1; unclear D gene. The V gene's germline CDR1 is MDHEN and CDR2 SYDVKM. The CDR3 is 15 amino acids. Deletions cut 6 bases from V and 1 base from J, with 15 bases between. The CDR3 region has the DNA TGTGCCAGCAGCAGCAGATACAAAGGGAACACTGAAGCTTTCTTT. This codes for CASSSRYKGNTEAFF.

The sample holds a few counts of this clonotype. CDR3 nucleotide sequence: TGTGCCAGCAGCTTGACTGCGTCAGAGACCCAGTACTTC. Protein: CASSLTASETQYF. J is TRBJ2-5 and V is TRBV5-5; D not certain. V shed 1 base and J shed 4 bases, with 8 bases lying between them. Germline CDR1 and CDR2: SGHKS and YYEKEE (reference sequence). This CDR3 has 13 residues.

This rearrangement joins TRBV12-3 or TRBV12-4 to TRBJ1-1; D may be TRBD1 (5 bases). The CDR3 extends over 13 amino acids. Trimming took 8 bases from V and 1 from J, leaving 11 bases between them. In DNA, the CDR3 is TGTGCCAGCCTATCGGGGGGGAACACTGAAGCTTTCTTT. Translated, it gives CASLSGGNTEAFF.

This clonotype was seen a few times. The chain employs TRBV12-3 or TRBV12-4 and TRBJ2-7; D is perhaps TRBD1 (5 bases). Between the trimmed V and J ends, which lost 7 bases and 3 bases, there was a span of 13 bases. The CDR3 loop spans 13 amino acids. Written as DNA, the CDR3 is TGTGCCAGCATGGGGCAGGGTAACTACGAGCAGTACTTC. Translation gives CASMGQGNYEQYF.

This chain uses TRBV4-1 with TRBJ1-5; D is undetermined. The V gene lost 1 base and the J gene lost 2 bases, with 9 bases spanning the gap. CDR3 size: 15 residues. Germline CDR1 and CDR2: MGHRA and YSYEKL. CDR3 protein: CASSQARMGNQPQHF. The CDR3 DNA is TGCGCCAGCAGCCAAGCGAGGATGGGCAATCAGCCCCAGCATTTT.

The table lists this clonotype with many counts. The chain couples TRBV7-9 to TRBJ2-4; D possibly matches TRBD1 or TRBD2 (5 bases each). The CDR3 consists of 13 residues. Germline loops: CDR1 SEHNR, CDR2 FQNEAQ (reference sequence). Trimming stripped 6 bases from V and 6 bases from J, with 12 bases between. This CDR3 reads CASSRGDVNIQYF. CDR3 sequence (DNA): TGTGCCAGCAGTAGGGGAGATGTAAACATTCAGTACTTC.

This clonotype was picked up a small number of times. The chain recombines TRBV6-1 with TRBJ2-5, with a possible D match to TRBD2 (5 bases). Between the trimmed V and J ends, which lost 6 bases and 4 bases, there was a span of 15 bases. This CDR3 is 14 amino acids long. From germline, CDR1 is MNHNS and CDR2 SASEGT. Here the CDR3 reads CASSPRLRGETQYF. The CDR3 nucleotides read TGTGCCAGCAGCCCGCGACTTCGGGGAGAGACCCAGTACTTC.

The rearrangement links TRBV20-1 to TRBJ2-1, with TRBD2 identical over 8 bases. This CDR3 has 15 amino acids. V dropped 4 bases and J dropped 5; count of bases not matched to a gene: 10. Germline lookup yields CDR1 DFQATT and CDR2 SNEGSKA (reference sequence). In DNA, the CDR3 is TGCAGTGCTAAGCCTGGGACTAGGACACACAATGAGCAGTTCTTC. This gives the protein CSAKPGTRTHNEQFF.

J is TRBJ2-1 and V is TRBV20-1; 11 nucleotides agree with TRBD1. V was pared by 4 bases and J by 7 bases, with 12 bases of the junction left unmatched. This CDR3 is built from 16 residues. Germline V gives CDR1 DFQATT, CDR2 SNEGSKA (reference sequence). CDR3 protein: CSATSTGTGGVNEQFF. Written as DNA, the CDR3 is TGCAGTGCTACAAGTACCGGGACAGGGGGTGTTAATGAGCAGTTCTTC.

This clonotype was found many times. V is TRBV5-1 and J is TRBJ2-7; 13 bases match TRBD2. V lost 0 bases and J lost 0; bases outside the gene matches: 0. Germline CDR1 and CDR2: SGHRS and YFSETQ. CDR3 length: 16 residues. In DNA form, the CDR3 reads TGCGCCAGCAGCTTGGGGACTAGCGGGAGCTCCTACGAGCAGTACTTC. Amino acid sequence: CASSLGTSGSSYEQYF.

This clonotype was observed at least ten times. This chain joins TRBV7-9 and TRBJ2-7; D is tentatively TRBD1 or TRBD2 (5 bases each). From germline, CDR1 is SEHNR and CDR2 FQNEAQ (reference sequence). CDR3 length: 15 amino acids. Trimming cost V 6 bases and J 4 bases, with 19 bases left between them. CDR3 bases: TGTGCCAGCAGGCCTCTCCGGGACCTAGGATACGAGCAGTACTTC. Translation: CASRPLRDLGYEQYF.

This clonotype has at least ten counts. The chain links TRBV5-1 to TRBJ2-3; 8 bases match TRBD2. The ends lost 0 bases at V and 4 bases at J; junction bases unmatched: 7. The germline V gene has CDR1 SGHRS and CDR2 YFSETQ. The CDR3 length is 16 residues. The DNA of the CDR3 is TGCGCCAGCAGCTTGGATACGGGAGGGAGGGCAGATACGCAGTATTTT. It is translated as CASSLDTGGRADTQYF.

This clonotype has a count of ten or more. The chain recombines TRBV5-6 with TRBJ2-1; 7 bases are shared with TRBD2. Germline CDR1 reads SGHDT; CDR2 reads YYEEEE. The CDR3 consists of 18 residues. V lost 3 bases and J lost 1; bases outside the gene matches: 13. CDR3 protein: CASSSHLVAGVSYNEQFF. The DNA of the CDR3 is TGTGCCAGCAGCTCCCATTTGGTAGCGGGCGTTTCCTACAATGAGCAGTTCTTC.

The chain is built from TRBV6-1 and TRBJ2-3; no reliable D call. V lost 6 bases and J lost 0, with 10 bases in between. The CDR3 contains 14 residues. In germline, CDR1 is MNHNS, CDR2 SASEGT. As DNA, the CDR3 is TGTGCCAGCAGGCCCAGCCGGAGCACAGATACGCAGTATTTT. Amino acids: CASRPSRSTDTQYF.

CDR3 sequence: CSARSRTGEETQYF. In nucleotides, the CDR3 is TGCAGTGCTAGATCCCGGACAGGGGAAGAGACCCAGTACTTC. The rearrangement links TRBV20-1 to TRBJ2-5, with TRBD1 identical over 9 bases. The CDR3 consists of 14 residues. Losses at the gene ends were 2 bases for V and 3 bases for J; bases not matched to a gene: 4. Germline loops: CDR1 DFQATT, CDR2 SNEGSKA (reference sequence).

This chain uses TRBV5-1 with TRBJ1-1; D may be TRBD1 (6 bases). The CDR3 totals 15 residues. Trimming removed 0 bases at V and 0 bases at J, with 9 bases between. Germline V gene lookup returns CDR1 SGHRS and CDR2 YFSETQ. CDR3 region: CASSLAGAVNTEAFF. The DNA of the CDR3 is TGCGCCAGCAGCTTGGCGGGGGCGGTGAACACTGAAGCTTTCTTT.

The V call is TRBV9, the J call TRBJ2-5, with D unresolved. The V end was cut by 3 bases, the J end by 1 base, with 13 bases between. The germline V gene has CDR1 SGDLS and CDR2 YYNGEE. The CDR3 contains 15 residues. The DNA of the CDR3 is TGTGCCAGCAGCGCATTCTCCGACGGCCAAGAGACCCAGTACTTC. This sequence encodes CASSAFSDGQETQYF.

This clonotype was seen repeatedly, ten times or more. The chain links TRBV20-1 to TRBJ2-1, with TRBD2 identical over 10 bases. Germline V gives CDR1 DFQATT, CDR2 SNEGSKA (reference sequence). V was pared by 0 bases and J by 7 bases, with 18 bases of the junction left unmatched. This CDR3 has 19 amino acids. CDR3 in amino acids: CSARDHHRFGLAGANEQFF. CDR3 nucleotide sequence: TGCAGTGCTAGAGATCACCATCGCTTCGGGCTAGCGGGAGCGAATGAGCAGTTCTTC.

CDR3 region: CSASSRTFAYNEQFF. CDR3 coding DNA: TGCAGTGCTAGTTCCCGGACCTTTGCCTACAATGAGCAGTTCTTC. The V gene is TRBV20-1, the J gene TRBJ2-1; D remains ambiguous. Trimming took off 3 bases at V and 2 bases at J, with 14 bases between the two ends. Germline V lookup: CDR1 DFQATT, CDR2 SNEGSKA (reference sequence). This CDR3 contains 15 residues.

This clonotype has a count of ten or more. This chain uses TRBV27 with TRBJ1-1; D not certain. This CDR3 spans 13 amino acids. CDR1 MNHEY and CDR2 SMNVEV come from the germline V gene (reference sequence). V was trimmed by 4 bases and J by 5 bases, leaving 11 bases between them. The CDR3 coding sequence is TGTGCCAGCAGTTGGGATGAAAGGACTGAAGCTTTCTTT. Encoded protein: CASSWDERTEAFF.

The V call is TRBV12-3 or TRBV12-4, the J call TRBJ2-7; D not certain. Trimming took 5 bases from V and 6 from J, leaving 11 bases between them. The CDR3 is 12 amino acids. CDR3 sequence (DNA): TGTGCCAGCAGTAACACAGTACGCGAGCAGTACTTC. This translates into CASSNTVREQYF.